Listed below are T cell receptor beta chains from one sample, sequenced in a study of naive and memory T cell subsets. Via MiXCR, TCRdb re-called the UMI-ligation and nested PCR reads, giving one row per CDR3 protein. Of tens of thousands of distinct CDR3 sequences listed, around 9% are singletons. The sequencing sample was made of naive CD8+ T cells from blood. The receptors come from a human donor in good health. CDR3s include the opening cysteine and the closing phenylalanine or tryptophan. D genes are given only for firm matches. The listing skips clone size in some rows; elsewhere it reads once, few, many or a size class.

>TRBV5-5|.|TRBJ2-7|many
CASSDQGLDEQYF
TGTGCCAGCAGCGACCAGGGGCTTGACGAGCAGTACTTC
>TRBV30|.|TRBJ2-5|.
CASLLERASQETQYF
TGTGCCTCGTTATTGGAAAGGGCTAGCCAAGAGACCCAGTACTTC
>TRBV12-3/TRBV12-4|TRBD1|TRBJ2-4|.
CASSLGSEGAHF
TGTGCCAGCAGTTTGGGGAGTGAGGGGGCGCACTTC
>TRBV2|.|TRBJ2-7|few
CASTPSSYEQYF
TGTGCCAGCACGCCCAGCTCCTACGAGCAGTACTTC
>TRBV29-1|TRBD2|TRBJ2-3|.
CSVGRSGESTDTQYF
TGCAGCGTTGGTCGCAGCGGGGAAAGCACAGATACGCAGTATTTT
>TRBV4-3|TRBD1|TRBJ2-7|.
CASSQGTGGPYEQYF
TGCGCCAGCAGCCAAGGGACAGGGGGGCCCTACGAGCAGTACTTC
>TRBV5-1|.|TRBJ2-1|.
CASMTGLNEQFF
TGCGCCAGCATGACAGGTTTGAATGAGCAGTTCTTC
>TRBV4-2|.|TRBJ1-1|many
CASSQAVGSTEAFF
TGTGCCAGCAGCCAAGCGGTGGGGTCAACTGAAGCTTTCTTT
>TRBV29-1|.|TRBJ1-1|many
CSVMTGDTEAFF
TGCAGCGTGATGACGGGAGACACTGAAGCTTTCTTT
>TRBV4-1|TRBD1|TRBJ2-2|.
CASSPPTGSNTGELFF
TGCGCCAGCAGCCCGCCGACAGGGTCGAACACCGGGGAGCTGTTTTTT
>TRBV29-1|TRBD2|TRBJ2-4|.
CSGERESENIQYF
TGCAGCGGGGAGCGGGAGTCCGAAAACATTCAGTACTTC
>TRBV4-3|.|TRBJ2-1|few
CASSQYESYNEQFF
TGCGCCAGCAGCCAATATGAGTCCTACAATGAGCAGTTCTTC
>TRBV4-3|.|TRBJ2-1|many
CASSQVGNEQFF
TGCGCCAGCAGCCAAGTGGGAAATGAGCAGTTCTTC
>TRBV5-1|TRBD1|TRBJ2-1|few
CASSQGDSLLNEQFF
TGCGCCAGCAGCCAAGGGGACAGTCTCCTCAATGAGCAGTTCTTC
>TRBV4-1|TRBD1|TRBJ2-1|.
CASSQVTGGNNEQFF
TGCGCCAGCAGCCAAGTCACAGGGGGGAACAATGAGCAGTTCTTC
>TRBV12-3/TRBV12-4|TRBD2|TRBJ2-5|many
CASSLAGGKTFFAETQYF
TGTGCCAGCAGTTTAGCGGGAGGGAAAACATTCTTCGCCGAGACCCAGTACTTC
>TRBV12-5|.|TRBJ1-1|few
CASFIGGTEAFF
TGTGCTAGTTTCATAGGGGGGACTGAAGCTTTCTTT
>TRBV3-1|TRBD1|TRBJ2-7|.
CASRTGGSYEQYF
TGTGCCAGCAGAACAGGGGGCTCCTACGAGCAGTACTTC
>TRBV4-1|.|TRBJ2-3|.
CASSQEEIAEFSSTDTQYF
TGCGCCAGCAGCCAAGAAGAGATCGCGGAGTTCTCTAGCACAGATACGCAGTATTTT
>TRBV29-1|TRBD2|TRBJ2-7|many
CSVGGGRAYEQYF
TGCAGCGTTGGCGGCGGGAGGGCCTACGAGCAGTACTTC
>TRBV28|.|TRBJ2-2|many
CASSSRDTHTGELFF
TGTGCCAGCAGTTCCCGGGACACCCACACCGGGGAGCTGTTTTTT
>TRBV4-3|TRBD1|TRBJ1-6|.
CASSQGGQGNSPLHF
TGCGCCAGCAGCCAAGGGGGACAGGGGAATTCACCCCTCCACTTT
>TRBV11-2|TRBD2|TRBJ2-3|many
CASSSRASGTTRDTQYF
TGTGCCAGCAGCTCCAGGGCTAGCGGGACAACACGGGATACGCAGTATTTT
>TRBV12-3/TRBV12-4|TRBD2|TRBJ2-3|few
CASTSGTSGRDTQYF
TGTGCCAGCACCTCAGGGACTAGCGGTCGAGATACGCAGTATTTT
>TRBV20-1|.|TRBJ2-1|many
CSASSDTDNEQFF
TGCAGTGCTAGTTCGGACACGGACAATGAGCAGTTCTTC
>TRBV29-1|.|TRBJ2-5|many
CSVELGEETQYF
TGCAGCGTTGAGTTGGGCGAAGAGACCCAGTACTTC
>TRBV6-6|TRBD1|TRBJ1-2|many
CASSYLGRMGQGEYGYTF
TGTGCCAGCAGTTACCTGGGAAGGATGGGACAGGGAGAGTATGGCTACACCTTC
>TRBV25-1|.|TRBJ2-7|many
CASSELGSHEQYF
TGTGCCAGCAGTGAATTGGGGTCCCACGAGCAGTACTTC
>TRBV6-2/TRBV6-3|TRBD1|TRBJ2-5|.
CASRNPPGQGFQETQYF
TGTGCCAGCAGAAACCCACCTGGACAGGGGTTCCAAGAGACCCAGTACTTC
>TRBV7-8|.|TRBJ2-1|few
CAGGGDWGVHEQFF
TGTGCCGGAGGGGGGGACTGGGGGGTCCATGAGCAGTTCTTC
>TRBV3-1|.|TRBJ2-3|.
CASSQVTGADTQYF
TGTGCCAGCAGCCAAGTAACAGGCGCAGATACGCAGTATTTT
>TRBV27|.|TRBJ2-2|many
CASSLISPTGELFF
TGTGCCAGCAGTTTAATTAGTCCGACCGGGGAGCTGTTTTTT
>TRBV18|TRBD1|TRBJ2-7|few
CASSPPTGAPQVALYEQYF
TGTGCCAGCTCACCGCCCACAGGGGCCCCCCAGGTGGCTCTCTACGAGCAGTACTTC
>TRBV2|TRBD2|TRBJ2-7|few
CASIGGRTSTEQYF
TGTGCCAGCATAGGCGGGAGGACATCTACAGAGCAGTACTTC
>TRBV7-8|TRBD1|TRBJ1-5|few
CASSPGGGGNQPQHF
TGTGCCAGCAGCCCAGGGGGAGGTGGGAATCAGCCCCAGCATTTT
>TRBV5-1|TRBD1|TRBJ1-1|many
CASSRPSTGDKAFF
TGCGCCAGCAGCCGCCCGTCGACAGGGGATAAAGCTTTCTTT
>TRBV14|.|TRBJ2-7|many
CASSQEGTPYEQYF
TGTGCCAGCAGCCAAGAGGGAACCCCCTACGAGCAGTACTTC
>TRBV28|.|TRBJ1-5|.
CASRASGGVGNQPQHF
TGTGCCAGCAGGGCATCCGGGGGCGTTGGCAATCAGCCCCAGCATTTT